The TCR beta chain under discussion was sequenced for a study of shared clonotypes between healthy human individuals. Libraries were prepared by immunoSEQ multiplex PCR; TCRdb keeps only in-frame clonotypes and omits some of them. The data show about 480,000 clones, with 60% to 85% seen just once and roughly 13% held by the top ten. This CDR3 contains 15 residues. V dropped 0 bases and J dropped 6; count of bases not matched to a gene: 6. Looked up from germline, CDR1 is SGDLS and CDR2 is YYNGEE. The TCR originated in a woman aged 40 to 49 in good health. Some clones in this sample may be carry-over from other donors' samples. This chain links TRBV9 with TRBJ1-1; 9 nucleotides line up with TRBD1. Sequencing input: PBMCs. The CDR3 nucleotides are TGTGCCAGCAGCGTAGTGGGGACAGGGAGGGCTGAAGCTTTCTTT. Translation: CASSVVGTGRAEAFF.